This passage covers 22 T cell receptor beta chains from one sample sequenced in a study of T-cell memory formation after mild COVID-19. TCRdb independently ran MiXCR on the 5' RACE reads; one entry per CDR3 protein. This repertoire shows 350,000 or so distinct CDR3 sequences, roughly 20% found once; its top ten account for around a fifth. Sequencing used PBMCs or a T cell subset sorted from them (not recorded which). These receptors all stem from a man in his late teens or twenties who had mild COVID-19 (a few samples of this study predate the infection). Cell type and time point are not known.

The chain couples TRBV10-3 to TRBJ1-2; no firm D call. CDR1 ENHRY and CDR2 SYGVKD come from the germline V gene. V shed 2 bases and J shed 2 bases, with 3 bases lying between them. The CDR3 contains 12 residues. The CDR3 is CAISEANYGYTF. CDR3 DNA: TGTGCCATCAGTGAGGCGAACTATGGCTACACCTTC.

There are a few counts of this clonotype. The CDR3 protein is CSVAGTGISYEQYF. CDR3 nucleotide sequence: TGCAGCGTTGCCGGGACAGGGATCTCCTACGAGCAGTACTTC. The V and J genes are TRBV29-1 and TRBJ2-7, with 9 nucleotides matching TRBD1. CDR1 is SQVTM and CDR2 is ANQGSEA in the germline V gene. The CDR3 loop spans 14 amino acids. Germline trimming cut 4 bases from V and 0 bases from J; bases unmatched to any gene: 4.

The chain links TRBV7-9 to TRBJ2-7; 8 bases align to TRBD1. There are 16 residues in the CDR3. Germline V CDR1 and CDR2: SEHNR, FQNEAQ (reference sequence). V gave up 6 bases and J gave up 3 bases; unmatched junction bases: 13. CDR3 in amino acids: CASSPSGGSSYYEQYF. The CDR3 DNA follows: TGTGCCAGCAGTCCCTCAGGGGGCTCGAGCTACTACGAGCAGTACTTC.

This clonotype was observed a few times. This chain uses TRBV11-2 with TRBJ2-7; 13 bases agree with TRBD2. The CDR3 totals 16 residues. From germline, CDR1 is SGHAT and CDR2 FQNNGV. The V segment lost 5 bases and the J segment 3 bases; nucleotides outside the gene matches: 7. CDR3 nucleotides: TGTGCCAGCAGCCGGACTAGCGGGGGTAATATCTACGAGCAGTACGTC. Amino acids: CASSRTSGGNIYEQYV.

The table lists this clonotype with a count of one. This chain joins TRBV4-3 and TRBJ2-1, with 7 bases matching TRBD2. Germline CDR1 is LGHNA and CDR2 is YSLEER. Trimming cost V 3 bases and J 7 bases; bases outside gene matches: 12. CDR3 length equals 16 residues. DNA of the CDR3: TGCGCCAGCAGCCACGGGACGGGGGGACTTCGTAATGAGCAGTTCTTC. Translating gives CASSHGTGGLRNEQFF.

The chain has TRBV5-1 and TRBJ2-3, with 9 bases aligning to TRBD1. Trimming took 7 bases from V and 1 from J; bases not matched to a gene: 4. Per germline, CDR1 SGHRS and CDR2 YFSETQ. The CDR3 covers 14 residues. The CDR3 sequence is CASATGGGTDTQYF. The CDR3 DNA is TGCGCCAGCGCTACAGGGGGCGGCACAGATACGCAGTATTTT.

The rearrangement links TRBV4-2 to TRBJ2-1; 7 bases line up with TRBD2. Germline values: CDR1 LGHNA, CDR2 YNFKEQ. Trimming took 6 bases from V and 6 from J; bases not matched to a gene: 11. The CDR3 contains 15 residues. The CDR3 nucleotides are TGTGCCAGCAGACCTGGGGGGGTAGTCGGCAATGAGCAGTTCTTC. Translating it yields CASRPGGVVGNEQFF.

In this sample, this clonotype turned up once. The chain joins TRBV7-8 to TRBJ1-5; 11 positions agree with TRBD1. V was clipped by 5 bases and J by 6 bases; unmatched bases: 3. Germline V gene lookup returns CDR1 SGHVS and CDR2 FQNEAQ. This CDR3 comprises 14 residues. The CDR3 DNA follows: TGTGCCAGCAGCCAGGGACAGGGGGTTCAGCCCCAGCATTTT. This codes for CASSQGQGVQPQHF.

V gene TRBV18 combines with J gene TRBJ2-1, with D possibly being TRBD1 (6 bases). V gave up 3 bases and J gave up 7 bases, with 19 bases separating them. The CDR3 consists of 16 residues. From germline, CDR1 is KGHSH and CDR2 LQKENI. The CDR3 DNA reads TGTGCCAGCTCACCGGATGAAGGGGGAGTTGGAAATGAGCAGTTCTTC. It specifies CASSPDEGGVGNEQFF.

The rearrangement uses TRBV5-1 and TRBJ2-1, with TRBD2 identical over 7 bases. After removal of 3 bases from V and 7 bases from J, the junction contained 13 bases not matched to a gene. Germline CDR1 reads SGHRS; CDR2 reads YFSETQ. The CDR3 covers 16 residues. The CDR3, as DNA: TGCGCCAGCAGCTATCAGGTCCGACTGGGGGGGAATGAGCAGTTCTTC. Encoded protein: CASSYQVRLGGNEQFF.

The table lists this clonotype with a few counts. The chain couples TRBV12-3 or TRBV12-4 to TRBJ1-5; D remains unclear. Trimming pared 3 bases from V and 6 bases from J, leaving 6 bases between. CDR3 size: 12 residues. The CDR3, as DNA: TGTGCCAGCAGTTTTTTCGTTCAGCCCCAGCATTTT. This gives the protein CASSFFVQPQHF.

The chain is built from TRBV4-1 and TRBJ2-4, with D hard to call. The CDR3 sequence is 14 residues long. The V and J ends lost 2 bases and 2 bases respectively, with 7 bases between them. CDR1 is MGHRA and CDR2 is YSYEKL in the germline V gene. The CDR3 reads CASSQLGTKNIQYF. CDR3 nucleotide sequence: TGCGCCAGCAGCCAACTGGGCACCAAAAACATTCAGTACTTC.

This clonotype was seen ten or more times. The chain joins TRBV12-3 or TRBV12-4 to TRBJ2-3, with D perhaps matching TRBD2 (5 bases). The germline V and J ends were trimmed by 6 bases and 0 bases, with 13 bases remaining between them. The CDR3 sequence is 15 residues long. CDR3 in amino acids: CASSLWGASTDTQYF. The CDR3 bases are TGTGCCAGCAGCCTCTGGGGAGCTAGCACAGATACGCAGTATTTT.

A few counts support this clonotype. The CDR3 DNA sequence: TGCAGCGTTGAACGTTTTCGGATGAACACTGAAGCTTTCTTT. This codes for CSVERFRMNTEAFF. This sequence joins TRBV29-1 and TRBJ1-1; no clear D gene. This CDR3 has 14 amino acids. The germline gives CDR1 SQVTM, CDR2 ANQGSEA. V was clipped by 2 bases and J by 0 bases, with 10 bases between them.

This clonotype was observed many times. The CDR3 DNA sequence: TGTGCCAGCAGTTCCTCGACCGGGGAGCTGTTTTTT. Protein sequence: CASSSSTGELFF. The J gene is TRBJ2-2, the V gene TRBV7-2; D is undetermined. The germline V and J ends were trimmed by 6 bases and 5 bases, with 7 bases remaining between them. This CDR3 contains 12 residues. The germline gives CDR1 SGHTA, CDR2 FQGNSA.

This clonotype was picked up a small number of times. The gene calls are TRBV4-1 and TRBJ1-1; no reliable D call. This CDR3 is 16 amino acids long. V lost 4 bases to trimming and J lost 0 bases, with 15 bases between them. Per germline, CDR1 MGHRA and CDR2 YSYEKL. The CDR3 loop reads CASSPYDGILNTEAFF. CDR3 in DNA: TGCGCCAGCAGCCCTTATGACGGTATCCTGAACACTGAAGCTTTCTTT.

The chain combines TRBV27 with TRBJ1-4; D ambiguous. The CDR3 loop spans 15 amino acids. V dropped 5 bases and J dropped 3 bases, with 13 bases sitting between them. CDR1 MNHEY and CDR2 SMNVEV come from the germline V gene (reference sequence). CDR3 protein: CASSPLGIPNEKLFF. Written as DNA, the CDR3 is TGTGCCAGCAGTCCCCTGGGAATCCCTAATGAAAAACTGTTTTTT.

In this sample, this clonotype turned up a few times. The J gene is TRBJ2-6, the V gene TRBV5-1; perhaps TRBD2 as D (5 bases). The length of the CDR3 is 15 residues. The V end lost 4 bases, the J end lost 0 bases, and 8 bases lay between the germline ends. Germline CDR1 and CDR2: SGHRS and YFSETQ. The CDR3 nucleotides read TGCGCCAGCAGCATGGGGAGCTCTGGGGCCAACGTCCTGACTTTC. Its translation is CASSMGSSGANVLTF.

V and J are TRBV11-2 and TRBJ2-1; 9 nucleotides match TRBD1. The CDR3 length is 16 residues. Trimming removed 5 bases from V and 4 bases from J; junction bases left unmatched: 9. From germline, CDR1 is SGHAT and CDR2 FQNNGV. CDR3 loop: CASSRGQGPKYNEQFF. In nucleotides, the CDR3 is TGTGCCAGCAGCAGGGGACAGGGACCAAAGTACAATGAGCAGTTCTTC. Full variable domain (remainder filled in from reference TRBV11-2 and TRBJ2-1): EAGVAQSPRYKIIEKRQSVAFWCNPISGHATLYWYQQILGQGPKLLIQFQNNGVVDDSQLPKDRFSAERLKGVDSTLKIQPAKLEDSAVYLCASSRGQGPKYNEQFFGPGTRLTVL.

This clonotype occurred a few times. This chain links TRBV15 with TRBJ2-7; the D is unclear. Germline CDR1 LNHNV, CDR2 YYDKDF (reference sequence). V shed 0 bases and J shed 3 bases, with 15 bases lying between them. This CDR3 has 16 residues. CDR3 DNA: TGTGCCACCAGCAGAGATCGGGCTAGTAGATTCTACGAGCAGTACGTC. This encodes CATSRDRASRFYEQYV.

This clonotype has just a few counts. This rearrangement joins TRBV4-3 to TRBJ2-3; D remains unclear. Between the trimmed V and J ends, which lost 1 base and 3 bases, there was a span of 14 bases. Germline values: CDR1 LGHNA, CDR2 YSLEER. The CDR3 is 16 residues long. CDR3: CASSQGGWRGTDTQYF. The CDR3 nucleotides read TGCGCCAGCAGCCAAGGCGGTTGGCGTGGGACAGATACGCAGTATTTT.

CDR3 nucleotides: TGTGCCAGCAGCCGCGGACAGTATAATTCACCCCTCCACTTT. It specifies CASSRGQYNSPLHF. The chain joins TRBV9 to TRBJ1-6; possibly TRBD1 for D (6 bases). Germline V gene lookup returns CDR1 SGDLS and CDR2 YYNGEE. V lost 4 bases, J lost 4 bases, and 9 bases lay in between. The CDR3 loop spans 14 amino acids.